Listed here are 31 T cell receptor beta chains from one sample, sequenced in a study of CD8+ T cells in alopecia areata. As the sequencing template, cDNA was produced by extracting RNA and reverse transcribing it. Using immunoSEQ multiplex PCR, the repertoire was profiled, and TCRdb retains in-frame clones only, with some absent. The data hold roughly 200,000 clones, with around two fifths observed a single time. Treatment defined: oral pan-JAK inhibitor, 5-10 mg twice daily. The sequencing used CD4+ T cells sorted from blood, collected at approximately week 31, from a patient treated with tofacitinib. The origin of the receptors is a human donor with alopecia areata.

J is TRBJ2-2 and V is TRBV2; D uncertain. V lost 6 bases to trimming and J lost 4 bases, with 6 bases between them. The germline V gene has CDR1 SNHLY and CDR2 FYNNEI. This CDR3 is built from 12 residues. The CDR3 coding sequence is TGTGCCAGCAGGTTGGGCACCGGGGAGCTGTTTTTT. This translates into CASRLGTGELFF.

This clone was seen a few times. V gene TRBV25-1 combines with J gene TRBJ2-1, with D perhaps matching TRBD2 (5 bases). This CDR3 spans 13 amino acids. CDR1 and CDR2 (germline): MGHDK, SYGVNS. V shed 6 bases and J shed 4 bases, with 10 bases lying between them. CDR3: CASRSGDYNEQFF. The CDR3 nucleotides are TGTGCCAGCAGGAGCGGAGATTACAATGAGCAGTTCTTC.

This clone was seen only a few times. The CDR3 region is CASSLSVRLDSKNTIYF. CDR3 nucleotides: TGTGCCAGCAGCTTAAGTGTTAGGTTGGACTCAAAAAACACCATATATTTT. V gene TRBV11-2 combines with J gene TRBJ1-3, with unresolved D. V lost 2 bases and J lost 6, with 20 bases in between. This CDR3 has 17 residues. Germline V lookup: CDR1 SGHAT, CDR2 FQNNGV.

The J gene is TRBJ2-1, the V gene TRBV14; 8 nucleotides align to TRBD2. With 0 bases clipped from V and 6 bases from J, the junction kept 4 bases outside the gene matches. This CDR3 region has 15 residues. Per germline, CDR1 SGHDN and CDR2 FVKESK. The CDR3 nucleotides are TGTGCCAGCAGCCAAGACCTCGGGAGGGTCAATGAGCAGTTCTTC. Its protein is CASSQDLGRVNEQFF.

This clone has a handful of counts. The chain combines TRBV27 with TRBJ2-7; D possibly corresponds to TRBD1 (6 bases). V gave up 3 bases and J gave up 4 bases, with 10 bases separating them. The CDR3 runs 13 residues. The germline V gene encodes CDR1 MNHEY and CDR2 SMNVEV (reference sequence). The CDR3 sequence: CASSLTGPYEQYF. The CDR3 DNA reads TGTGCCAGCAGTTTGACAGGTCCATACGAGCAGTACTTC.

The table lists this clone with a count of one. V gene TRBV30 combines with J gene TRBJ2-7; D is unresolved. The CDR3 loop spans 11 amino acids. Germline V gene sequence: CDR1 GTSNPN, CDR2 SVGIG (reference sequence). The V gene lost 3 bases and the J gene lost 3 bases, with 6 bases spanning the gap. CDR3 nucleotides: TGTGCCTGGAGGACTTTCTACGAGCAGTACTTC. Protein: CAWRTFYEQYF.

In its sample, this clone was seen a few times. V and J are TRBV5-1 and TRBJ2-7; D possibly corresponds to TRBD1 (6 bases). Per the germline V gene, CDR1 is SGHRS and CDR2 is YFSETQ. The CDR3 totals 15 residues. The V gene lost 2 bases and the J gene lost 3 bases, with 15 bases spanning the gap. The CDR3 DNA reads as TGCGCCAGCAGCTTACGTTCGACAGGATACTACGAGCAGTACTTC. It codes for CASSLRSTGYYEQYF.

The table lists this clone with a few counts. The CDR3 DNA sequence: TGTGCCAGCAGCTACCGGGTTGAGCAGTTCTTC. This sequence encodes CASSYRVEQFF. The chain carries TRBV7-9 and TRBJ2-1, with D hard to call. The length of the CDR3 is 11 residues. Trimming shortened V by 4 bases and J by 9 bases, and 7 bases separated the two germline ends. Germline V gives CDR1 SEHNR, CDR2 FQNEAQ (reference sequence). Supplemented by reference TRBV7-9 and TRBJ2-1, the full variable domain reads DTGVSQNPRHKITKRGQNVTFRCDPISEHNRLYWYRQTLGQGPEFLTYFQNEAQLEKSRLLSDRFSAERPKGSFSTLEIQRTEQGDSAMYLCASSYRVEQFFGPGTRLTVL.

In nucleotides, the CDR3 is TGCGCCAGCAGCCAACCGTCTTTAGGACTAGCGGGGGGCCCTGATTCCTACAATGAGCAGTTCTTC. Protein: CASSQPSLGLAGGPDSYNEQFF. The gene calls are TRBV4-1 and TRBJ2-1; TRBD2 matches at 14 bases. Trimming at V came to 2 bases and at J to 1 base, leaving 16 bases not matched to a gene. The CDR3 covers 22 residues. CDR1 and CDR2 from the germline V gene are MGHRA and YSYEKL.

This chain connects TRBV7-9 to TRBJ1-2, with TRBD1 matching 8 bases. The V segment lost 3 bases and the J segment 2 bases; nucleotides outside the gene matches: 2. Germline CDR1 SEHNR, CDR2 FQNEAQ (reference sequence). The CDR3 contains 14 residues. CDR3 region: CASSFDRGNYGYTF. CDR3 DNA: TGTGCCAGCAGCTTCGACAGGGGCAACTATGGCTACACCTTC.

J is TRBJ2-1 and V is TRBV30; 8 nucleotides align to TRBD2. V gave up 0 bases and J gave up 7 bases; unmatched junction bases: 8. In germline, CDR1 is GTSNPN, CDR2 SVGIG (reference sequence). There are 15 residues in the CDR3. DNA of the CDR3: TGTGCCTGGAGTGTACGAGCGGGAGCGTGGAATGAGCAGTTCTTC. It encodes CAWSVRAGAWNEQFF.

The chain is built from TRBV4-1 and TRBJ1-1, with D hard to call. V shed 0 bases and J shed 10 bases, with 6 bases lying between them. Germline V CDR1 and CDR2: MGHRA, YSYEKL. There are 11 residues in the CDR3. The CDR3 bases are TGCGCCAGCAGCCAAGATCGTGTAGCTTTCTTT. Protein: CASSQDRVAFF.

The chain carries TRBV29-1 and TRBJ2-1; D gene ambiguous. Per germline, CDR1 SQVTM and CDR2 ANQGSEA. The CDR3 has 12 residues. Trimming left V 3 bases short and J 1 base short, with 4 bases between. In DNA form, the CDR3 reads TGCAGCGTTGACAGGTCCTACAATGAGCAGTTCTTC. Amino acid sequence: CSVDRSYNEQFF.

The chain carries TRBV6-5 and TRBJ1-1; 7 positions agree with TRBD1. V gave up 6 bases and J gave up 0 bases; unmatched junction bases: 4. The CDR3 totals 14 residues. The germline CDR1 and CDR2 sequences are MNHEY and SVGAGI. The CDR3 nucleotides read TGTGCCAGCAGGACAGGGTTCATGAACACTGAAGCTTTCTTT. Amino acid sequence: CASRTGFMNTEAFF.

This clone came up a few times. V gene TRBV19 combines with J gene TRBJ1-2; a weak D match, TRBD1 (5 bases). Trimming removed 8 bases from V and 4 bases from J, with 17 bases in between. The V gene's germline CDR1 is LNHDA and CDR2 SQIVND (reference sequence). The length of the CDR3 is 14 residues. CDR3 DNA: TGTGCCAGTTCCAGGTCGGGGGATGCCTATGGCTACACCTTC. Amino acids: CASSRSGDAYGYTF.

This clone was recorded a few times. V gene TRBV9 combines with J gene TRBJ1-6; no clear D gene. Germline V gives CDR1 SGDLS, CDR2 YYNGEE. The CDR3 runs 14 residues. V shed 0 bases and J shed 7 bases, with 8 bases lying between them. CDR3 bases: TGTGCCAGCAGCGTAGGGGCAGAGAATTCACCCCTCCACTTT. As protein: CASSVGAENSPLHF.

This clone was observed many times. The V call is TRBV7-2, the J call TRBJ1-1; D is unresolved. V dropped 3 bases and J dropped 0 bases, with 5 bases sitting between them. The CDR3 is 13 amino acids. CDR1 SGHTA and CDR2 FQGNSA come from the germline V gene. In nucleotides, the CDR3 is TGTGCCAGCAGCTTGCAGATGAACACTGAAGCTTTCTTT. This encodes CASSLQMNTEAFF.

This clone occurred a few times. The V call is TRBV6-1, the J call TRBJ2-3; D ambiguous. Trimming took off 7 bases at V and 7 bases at J, with 15 bases between the two ends. CDR1 and CDR2 (germline): MNHNS, SASEGT. This CDR3 has 13 residues. The CDR3 sequence is CASTSGRTNTQYF. The CDR3 DNA reads TGTGCCAGCACCTCTGGACGTACGAATACGCAGTATTTT.

This clone was detected only a few times. The CDR3 DNA reads TGTGCCAGCAGCCAAGAGCCAGGGCGCAGCTATGGCTACACCTTC. This encodes CASSQEPGRSYGYTF. The chain couples TRBV14 to TRBJ1-2; a possible D gene is TRBD1 (5 bases). V lost 0 bases to trimming and J lost 4 bases, with 12 bases between them. The CDR3 runs 15 residues. CDR1 is SGHDN, CDR2 FVKESK, per germline.

J is TRBJ2-2 and V is TRBV30, with a tentative D call TRBD1 (7 bases). The CDR3 covers 16 residues. The germline CDR1 and CDR2 sequences are GTSNPN and SVGIG (reference sequence). V was cut by 3 bases and J by 5 bases, with 19 bases left in between. The CDR3 DNA follows: TGTGCCTGGAGCTTTGAGACAGGGAGGAATACCGGGGAGCTGTTTTTT. This sequence encodes CAWSFETGRNTGELFF.

This clone has more than one count but fewer than ten. The J gene is TRBJ2-7, the V gene TRBV18; D call uncertain. CDR1 is KGHSH, CDR2 LQKENI, per germline. V was clipped by 2 bases and J by 2 bases, with 7 bases between them. CDR3 size: 13 residues. The CDR3 protein is CASSPSETYEQYF. The CDR3 nucleotides are TGTGCCAGCTCACCATCGGAAACCTACGAGCAGTACTTC.

The chain combines TRBV30 with TRBJ1-5; 7 bases are a match to TRBD1. Germline V gives CDR1 GTSNPN, CDR2 SVGIG (reference sequence). After removal of 7 bases from V and 2 bases from J, the junction contained 8 bases not matched to a gene. The CDR3 loop spans 14 amino acids. The CDR3, as DNA: TGTGCCTTTTCGACAGGGACGGGCAATCAGCCCCAGCATTTT. As protein: CAFSTGTGNQPQHF.

The chain carries TRBV6-5 and TRBJ1-1, with D uncertain. V was cut by 5 bases and J by 1 base, with 8 bases left in between. The germline CDR1 and CDR2 sequences are MNHEY and SVGAGI. The CDR3 is 13 residues long. CDR3 coding DNA: TGTGCCAGCAGTGCCCCGGGGAACACTGAAGCTTTCTTT. Encoded protein: CASSAPGNTEAFF.

This chain connects TRBV27 to TRBJ1-1; D is ambiguous. CDR3 size: 13 residues. Germline V gives CDR1 MNHEY, CDR2 SMNVEV (reference sequence). V lost 2 bases, J lost 6 bases, and 10 bases lay in between. CDR3 nucleotide sequence: TGTGCCAGCAGTTTAGGGCCGGGAGCTGAAGCTTTCTTT. Translating it yields CASSLGPGAEAFF.

This chain links TRBV19 with TRBJ2-1; TRBD2 matches at 7 bases. Germline V gene sequence: CDR1 LNHDA, CDR2 SQIVND (reference sequence). This CDR3 comprises 15 residues. Trimming cost V 4 bases and J 5 bases; bases outside gene matches: 8. CDR3: CASSSQTSTHNEQFF. As DNA, the CDR3 is TGTGCCAGTAGTAGTCAGACTAGCACCCACAATGAGCAGTTCTTC.

V and J are TRBV19 and TRBJ2-1, with D perhaps TRBD1 (6 bases). Germline CDR1 is LNHDA and CDR2 is SQIVND (reference sequence). CDR3 length equals 14 residues. Deletions cut 8 bases from V and 7 bases from J, with 18 bases between. This chain's CDR3 is CASVRGAHSNEQFF. In DNA form, the CDR3 reads TGTGCCAGTGTCAGGGGCGCCCACTCTAATGAGCAGTTCTTC.

J is TRBJ1-3 and V is TRBV5-1; the D is unclear. Trimming pared 3 bases from V and 4 bases from J, leaving 11 bases between. Germline V gives CDR1 SGHRS, CDR2 YFSETQ. The CDR3 covers 14 residues. CDR3 sequence reads: CASSSTGSGNTIYF. The CDR3 DNA follows: TGCGCCAGCAGCTCCACGGGTTCAGGAAACACCATATATTTT. Full variable domain (rest looked up from reference TRBV5-1 and TRBJ1-3): KAGVTQTPRYLIKTRGQQVTLSCSPISGHRSVSWYQQTPGQGLQFLFEYFSETQRNKGNFPGRFSGRQFSNSRSEMNVSTLELGDSALYLCASSSTGSGNTIYFGEGSWLTVV.

This clone was detected a few times. The rearrangement links TRBV29-1 to TRBJ1-1, with no clear D. Germline-derived CDR1 and CDR2 are SQVTM and ANQGSEA. CDR3 length: 12 residues. V was pared by 4 bases and J by 4 bases, with 10 bases between. This CDR3 reads CSVGRAGTEAFF. CDR3 sequence (DNA): TGCAGCGTTGGTAGAGCGGGCACTGAAGCTTTCTTT.

The chain links TRBV11-2 to TRBJ2-7, with D perhaps TRBD2 (5 bases). The CDR3 has 16 amino acids. Trimming took 0 bases from V and 6 from J, leaving 18 bases between them. Germline loops: CDR1 SGHAT, CDR2 FQNNGV. CDR3 protein: CASSLERTFTSLEQYF. The CDR3 DNA is TGTGCCAGCAGCTTAGAGAGGACTTTTACCTCCCTCGAGCAGTACTTC.

The J gene is TRBJ2-3, the V gene TRBV5-1; TRBD1 might be the D (7 bases). Germline V CDR1 and CDR2: SGHRS, YFSETQ. Trimming shortened V by 1 base and J by 5 bases, and 8 bases separated the two germline ends. This CDR3 region has 13 residues. CDR3 coding DNA: TGCGCCAGCAGCTTGCAGGGGGGAGATACGCAGTATTTT. Translating it yields CASSLQGGDTQYF.

The J gene is TRBJ2-5, the V gene TRBV29-1, with D tentatively TRBD1 or TRBD2 (5 bases each). The last part of the DNA fits TRBJ2-7 better; the J call may be wrong. Germline CDR1 and CDR2: SQVTM and ANQGSEA. This CDR3 contains 12 residues. DNA of the CDR3: TGCAGCGTTGGGGACCGAGGCTACGAGCAGTACTTC. Protein sequence: CSVGDRGYEQYF.